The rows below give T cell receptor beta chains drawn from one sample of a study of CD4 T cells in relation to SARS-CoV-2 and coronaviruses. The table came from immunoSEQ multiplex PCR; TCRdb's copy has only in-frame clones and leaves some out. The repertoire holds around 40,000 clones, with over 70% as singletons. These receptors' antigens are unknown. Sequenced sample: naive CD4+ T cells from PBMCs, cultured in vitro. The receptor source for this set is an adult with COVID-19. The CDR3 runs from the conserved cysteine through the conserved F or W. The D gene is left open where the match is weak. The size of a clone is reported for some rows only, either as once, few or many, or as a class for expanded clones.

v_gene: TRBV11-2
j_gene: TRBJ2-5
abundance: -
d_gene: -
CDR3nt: TGTGCCAGCAGCTTCCAGGGGGAGACCCAGTACTTC
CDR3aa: CASSFQGETQYF

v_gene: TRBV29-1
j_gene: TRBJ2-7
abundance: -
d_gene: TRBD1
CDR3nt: TGCAGCGTTGAGGGACAGGGTGACTCCTACGAGCAGTACTTC
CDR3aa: CSVEGQGDSYEQYF

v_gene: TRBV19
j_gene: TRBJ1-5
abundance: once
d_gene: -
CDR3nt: TGTGCCAGTAGTCCCACCAAAGCGCGGGTCCGGTGGTCCCAGCATTTT
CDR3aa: CASSPTKARVRWSQHF

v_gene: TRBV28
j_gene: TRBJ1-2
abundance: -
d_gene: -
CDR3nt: TGTGCCAGTAGGACTCAGGACAGCTACTATGGCTACACCTTC
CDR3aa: CASRTQDSYYGYTF

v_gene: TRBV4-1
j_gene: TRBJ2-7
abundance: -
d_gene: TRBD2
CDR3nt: TGCGCCAGCAGCCAAGAGGCTAGCGGGTTAGCCTACGAGCAGTACTTC
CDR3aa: CASSQEASGLAYEQYF

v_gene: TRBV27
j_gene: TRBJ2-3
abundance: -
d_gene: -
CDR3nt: TGTGCCAGCAGTTTCAGGGGGGCACACACAGATACGCAGTATTTT
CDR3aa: CASSFRGAHTDTQYF

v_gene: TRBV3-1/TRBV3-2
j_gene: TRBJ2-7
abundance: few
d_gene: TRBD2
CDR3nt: TGTGCCAGCAGCCAGCCGGGACTAGCCAAGAACGAGCAGTACTTC
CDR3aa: CASSQPGLAKNEQYF

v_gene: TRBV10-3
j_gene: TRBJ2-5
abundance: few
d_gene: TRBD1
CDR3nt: TGTGCCATCAGCCCGGACAGGGCTCAAGAGACCCAGTACTTC
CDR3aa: CAISPDRAQETQYF

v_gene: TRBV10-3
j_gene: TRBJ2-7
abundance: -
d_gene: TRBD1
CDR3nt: TGTGCCATCAGGGGGACAGGTCCCAGCTCCTACGAGCAGTACTTC
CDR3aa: CAIRGTGPSSYEQYF

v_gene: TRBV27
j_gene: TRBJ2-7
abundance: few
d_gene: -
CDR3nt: TGTGCCAGCAGTTACCTAGGGGGGATCAGGTGGTTC
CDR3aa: CASSYLGGIRWF

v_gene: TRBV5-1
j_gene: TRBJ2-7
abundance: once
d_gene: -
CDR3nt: TGCGCCAGCAGCTTGGAAAGGGTCTACGAGCAGTACTTC
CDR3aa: CASSLERVYEQYF

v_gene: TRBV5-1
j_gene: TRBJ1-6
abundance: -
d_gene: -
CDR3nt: TGCGCCAGCAGGACGGAGGGACCCCTCCACTTT
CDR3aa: CASRTEGPLHF

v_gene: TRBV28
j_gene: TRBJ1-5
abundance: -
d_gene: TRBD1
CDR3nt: TGTGCCAGCAGGACAGGGATCGGCAATCAGCCCCAGCATTTT
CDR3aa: CASRTGIGNQPQHF

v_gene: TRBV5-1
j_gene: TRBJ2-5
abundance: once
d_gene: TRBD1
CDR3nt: TGCGCCAGCAGCACCACAGGGGACGTCCAAGAGACCCAGTACTTC
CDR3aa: CASSTTGDVQETQYF

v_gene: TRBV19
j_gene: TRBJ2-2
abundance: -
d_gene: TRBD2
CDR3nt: TGTGCCAGCCCGGAACAGCGGGATATCACCGGGGAGCTGTTTTTT
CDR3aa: CASPEQRDITGELFF

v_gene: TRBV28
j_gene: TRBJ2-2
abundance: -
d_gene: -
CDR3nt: TGTGCCAGCGTCGGCCGGGGCGGGGAGCTGTTTTTT
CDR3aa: CASVGRGGELFF

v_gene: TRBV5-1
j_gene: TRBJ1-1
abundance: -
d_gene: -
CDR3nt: TGCGCCAGCAGCTTGCCGGGTCAGACTGAAGCTTTCTTT
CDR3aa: CASSLPGQTEAFF

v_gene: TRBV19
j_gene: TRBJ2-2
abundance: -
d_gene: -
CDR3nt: TGTGCCAGTAGATCGGGCGGAGTGAACACCGGGGAGCTGTTTTTT
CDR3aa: CASRSGGVNTGELFF

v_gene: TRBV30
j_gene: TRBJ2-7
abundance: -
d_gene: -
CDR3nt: TGTGCCTGGAGTGGACAGGAATACGAGCAGTACTTC
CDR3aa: CAWSGQEYEQYF

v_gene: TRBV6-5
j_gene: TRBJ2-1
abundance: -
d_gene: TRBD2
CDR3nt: TGTGCCAGCAGTTACCCCGGGACTAGCGGGAGGCAGTTCTTC
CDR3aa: CASSYPGTSGRQFF

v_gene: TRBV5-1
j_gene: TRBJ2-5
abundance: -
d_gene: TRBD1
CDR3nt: TGCGCCAGCAGCTTAGGGACAGGGGGCTCATATCAAGAGACCCAGTACTTC
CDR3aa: CASSLGTGGSYQETQYF

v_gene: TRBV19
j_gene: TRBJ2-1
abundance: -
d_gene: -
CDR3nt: TGTGCCAGTAGTATTGACCCCCCGTCGACGGGAATCTCCTATAATGAGCAGTTCTTC
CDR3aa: CASSIDPPSTGISYNEQFF

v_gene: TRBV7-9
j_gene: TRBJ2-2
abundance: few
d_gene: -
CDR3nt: TGTGCCAGCAGCTTAGGGGAGGCTTCGGGGAGGCTGTTTTTT
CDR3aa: CASSLGEASGRLFF

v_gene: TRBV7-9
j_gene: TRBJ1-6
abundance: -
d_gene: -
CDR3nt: TGTGCCAGCAGCTTACGGGGAGGCGATAATTCACCCCTCCACTTT
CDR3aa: CASSLRGGDNSPLHF

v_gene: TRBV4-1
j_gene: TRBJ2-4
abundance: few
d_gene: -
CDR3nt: TGCGCCAGCAGCCAAGAGGGCGCAAGACGGTCCAAAAACATTCAGTACTTC
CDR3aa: CASSQEGARRSKNIQYF

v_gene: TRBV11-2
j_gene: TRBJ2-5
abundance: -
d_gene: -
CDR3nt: TGTGCCAGCAGCTTAGCTCCGGGCGGGGAGACCCAGTACTTC
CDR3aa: CASSLAPGGETQYF

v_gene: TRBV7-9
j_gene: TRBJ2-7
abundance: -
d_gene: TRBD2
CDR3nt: TGTGCCAGCAGCTCGGGAGGGGGAAGCTCCTACGAGCAGTACTTC
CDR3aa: CASSSGGGSSYEQYF

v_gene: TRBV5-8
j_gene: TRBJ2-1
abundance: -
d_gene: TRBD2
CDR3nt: TGTGCCAGCAGCATCACTTCGCTAGCGGGAATTTACAATGAGCAGTTCTTC
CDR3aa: CASSITSLAGIYNEQFF

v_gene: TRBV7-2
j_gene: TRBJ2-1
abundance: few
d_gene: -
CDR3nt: TGTGCCAGCAGCGTATCCGGGAGACAAAGTCAGTTCTTC
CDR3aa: CASSVSGRQSQFF

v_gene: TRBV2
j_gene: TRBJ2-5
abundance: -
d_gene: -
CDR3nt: TGTGCCAGCAGTGACGAGGCCCGGGAGACCCAGTACTTC
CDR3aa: CASSDEARETQYF

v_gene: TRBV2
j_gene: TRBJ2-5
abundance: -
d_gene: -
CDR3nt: TGTGCCAGCAAGGCGGGGAGAGGCCCAATAACCCAAGAGACCCAGTACTTC
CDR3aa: CASKAGRGPITQETQYF

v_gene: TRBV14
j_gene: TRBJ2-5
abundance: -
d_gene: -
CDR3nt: TGTGCCAGCAGCCAGACGGGGAGGCTCCAAGAGACCCAGTACTTC
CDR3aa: CASSQTGRLQETQYF

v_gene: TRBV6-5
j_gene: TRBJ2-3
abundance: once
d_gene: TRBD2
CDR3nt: TGTGCCAGCGGACTAGCGGGCGATACAGATACGCAGTATTTT
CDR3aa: CASGLAGDTDTQYF

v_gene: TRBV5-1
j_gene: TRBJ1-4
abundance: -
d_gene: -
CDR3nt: TGCGCCAGCAGCGGAGGGGATTTTGGTATTTATGAAAAACTGTTTTTT
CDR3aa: CASSGGDFGIYEKLFF

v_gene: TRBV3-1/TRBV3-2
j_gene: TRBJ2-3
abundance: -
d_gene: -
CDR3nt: TGTGCCAGCAGCCAAGAAAAGGGCGGGACCCCATATACGCAGTATTTT
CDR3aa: CASSQEKGGTPYTQYF

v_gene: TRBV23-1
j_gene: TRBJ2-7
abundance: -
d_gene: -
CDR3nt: TGCGCCAGCAGTCCGGCCAGGGGCACCTCCTACGAGCAGTACTTC
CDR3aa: CASSPARGTSYEQYF

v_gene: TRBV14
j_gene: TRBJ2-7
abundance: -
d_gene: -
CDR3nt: TGTGCCAGCAGCCAGCTCTACCAGGGTGAGCAGTACTTC
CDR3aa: CASSQLYQGEQYF

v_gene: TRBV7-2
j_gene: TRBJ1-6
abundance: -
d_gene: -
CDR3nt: TGTGCCAGCAGCTTAAATCGCGCGGGATATAATTCACCCCTCCACTTT
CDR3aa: CASSLNRAGYNSPLHF

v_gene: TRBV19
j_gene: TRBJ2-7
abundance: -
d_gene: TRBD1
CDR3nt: TGTGCCAGTAGGGCAGGGGGCAGGGACGAGCAGTACTTC
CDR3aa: CASRAGGRDEQYF

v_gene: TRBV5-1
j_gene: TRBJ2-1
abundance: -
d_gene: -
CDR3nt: TGCGCCAGCAGCTTGGCGGGGGAGGCCAGCTCCTACAATGAGCAGTTCTTC
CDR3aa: CASSLAGEASSYNEQFF

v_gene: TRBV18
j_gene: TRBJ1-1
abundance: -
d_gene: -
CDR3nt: TGTGCCAGCTCACTCGGACTTACAGAGAACACTGAAGCTTTCTTT
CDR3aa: CASSLGLTENTEAFF

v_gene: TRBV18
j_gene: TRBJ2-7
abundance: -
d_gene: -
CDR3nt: TGTGCCAGCTCACGGGGGGCGTCCGACGAGCAGTACTTC
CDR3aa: CASSRGASDEQYF

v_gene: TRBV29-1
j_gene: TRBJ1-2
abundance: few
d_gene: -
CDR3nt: TGCAGCGTTGAGTTCCGAGGCTATGGCTACACCTTC
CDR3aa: CSVEFRGYGYTF

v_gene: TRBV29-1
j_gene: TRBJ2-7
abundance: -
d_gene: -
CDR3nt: TGCAGCGTTGAAGCAGGATCCCCTTCCTACGAGCAGTACTTC
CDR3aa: CSVEAGSPSYEQYF

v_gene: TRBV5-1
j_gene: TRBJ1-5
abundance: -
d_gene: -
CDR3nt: TGCGCCAGCAGCCCGCAGGGGTTAGGCAATCAGCCCCAGCATTTT
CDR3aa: CASSPQGLGNQPQHF

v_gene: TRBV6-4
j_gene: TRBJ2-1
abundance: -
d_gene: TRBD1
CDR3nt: TGTGCCAGCAGTGAGACAGGGGCTTACAATGAGCAGTTCTTC
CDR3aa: CASSETGAYNEQFF

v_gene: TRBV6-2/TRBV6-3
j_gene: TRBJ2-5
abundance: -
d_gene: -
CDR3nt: TGTGCCAGCAGTTACTCGGGCTTTCGGGAGACCCAGTACTTC
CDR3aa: CASSYSGFRETQYF

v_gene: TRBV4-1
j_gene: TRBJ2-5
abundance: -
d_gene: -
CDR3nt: TGCGCCAGCAGCCTAACGCAAGGCACAGGGTTGTGGGAGACCCAGTACTTC
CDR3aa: CASSLTQGTGLWETQYF

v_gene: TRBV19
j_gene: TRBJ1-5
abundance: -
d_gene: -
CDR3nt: TGTGCCAGTAGTAGGACCCCGGGGTCGAGTCAGCCCCAGCATTTT
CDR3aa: CASSRTPGSSQPQHF

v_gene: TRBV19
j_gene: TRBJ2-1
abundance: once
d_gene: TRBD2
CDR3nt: TGTGCCAGTAGTATTGGACTAGCGGCCCCTGGGGATGAGCAGTTCTTC
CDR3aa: CASSIGLAAPGDEQFF

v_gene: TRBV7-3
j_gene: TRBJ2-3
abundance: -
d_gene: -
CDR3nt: TGTGCCAGCAGCTTAACCCAAAGCACAGATACGCAGTATTTT
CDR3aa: CASSLTQSTDTQYF

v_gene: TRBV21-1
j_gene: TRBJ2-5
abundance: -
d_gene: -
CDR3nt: TGTGCCAGCAGCAAAGTCCCAGGGAGAGAGACCCAGTACTTC
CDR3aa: CASSKVPGRETQYF